The entry that follows covers one TCR beta chain sequence. Its antigen is as yet unknown. This record comes from a study of a mutant IDH1 vaccine in newly diagnosed glioma. Noted time point: week 11, during vaccination. Each dose of the vaccine consisted of 300 ug of mutant IDH1 20-mer peptide, with topical imiquimod. Trimming at V came to 3 bases and at J to 3 bases, leaving 2 bases not matched to a gene. This CDR3 region has 14 residues. CDR1 and CDR2 from the germline V gene are SGHNT and YYREEE (reference sequence). The data were produced by immunoSEQ multiplex PCR, yet TCRdb's version contains in-frame clones alone and is incomplete. Of more than 30,000 clones listed, 90% are singletons.

The source was PBMCs, collected from a glioma patient whose treatment included an IDH1 peptide vaccine. The chain links TRBV5-4 to TRBJ2-7; 11 bases are a match to TRBD1. The clonotype was recovered from a young man with glioma. The CDR3 DNA is TGTGCCAGCAGCTGGGGACAGGGGGGCTACGAGCAGTACTTC. Translation: CASSWGQGGYEQYF.